These 6 T cell receptor beta chains originate from one sample sequenced in a study of T cells in localized non-small cell lung cancer (dated by TCRdb to the early 2020s). Preparation of the library involved the immunoSEQ multiplex PCR assay. The table comes from immuneACCESS by way of TCRdb, which keeps in-frame sequences with V and J called. Part of the clones is missing from these tables; in studies checked, under half for an unresolved V gene and the rest for unknown reasons. This sample lists approximately 54,000 clones; just over 85% were detected once. Together, the top ten hold 5.2% of the sample. This material consisted of peripheral blood, taken before any cancer treatment. All receptors derive from a woman aged 40-69 years with stage I lung adenocarcinoma.

The chain recombines TRBV15 with TRBJ2-5; 9 bases are a match to TRBD1. The closer fit of TRBJ2-7 to the DNA end suggests the J call may be wrong. CDR3 length: 15 residues. Germline V gene lookup returns CDR1 LNHNV and CDR2 YYDKDF (reference sequence). CDR3 residues: CATSSSLQGAYEQYF. As DNA, the CDR3 is TGTGCCACCAGCAGTAGTCTACAGGGGGCGTACGAGCAGTACTTC.

The V and J genes are TRBV13 and TRBJ1-1, with D unclear. Germline loops: CDR1 PRHDT, CDR2 FYEKMQ (reference sequence). The V gene lost 2 bases and the J gene lost 1 base, with 8 bases spanning the gap. This CDR3 has 14 residues. The CDR3 loop reads CASSLRGSNTEAFF. The CDR3 region has the DNA TGTGCCAGCAGCTTACGGGGATCGAACACTGAAGCTTTCTTT.

V gene TRBV7-3 combines with J gene TRBJ1-6; no definite D call. The CDR3 has 17 amino acids. Trimming cost V 9 bases and J 4 bases, with 22 bases left between them. The V gene's germline CDR1 is SGHTA and CDR2 FQGTGA. CDR3 sequence: CARTTTDMGNYNSPLHF. CDR3 DNA: TGTGCCAGGACTACGACCGACATGGGCAATTATAATTCACCCCTCCACTTT.

The rearrangement uses TRBV25-1 and TRBJ2-5; D possibly corresponds to TRBD2 (5 bases). CDR1 is MGHDK, CDR2 SYGVNS, per germline. This CDR3 contains 15 residues. With 5 bases removed from V and 2 bases from J, the gap between germline ends came to 15 bases. The CDR3 DNA reads TGTGCCAGCAGTACCGATACGGGGTTACAAGAGACCCAGTACTTC. It specifies CASSTDTGLQETQYF.

The genes are TRBV13 and TRBJ2-3; no firm D call. Germline V gene data show CDR1 as PRHDT and CDR2 as FYEKMQ (reference sequence). V lost 2 bases, J lost 3 bases, and 3 bases lay in between. This CDR3 region has 12 residues. CDR3 coding DNA: TGTGCCAGCAGCTTACAAACAGATACGCAGTATTTT. Protein sequence: CASSLQTDTQYF. The variable domain in full, completed from reference TRBV13 and TRBJ2-3, reads AAGVIQSPRHLIKEKRETATLKCYPIPRHDTVYWYQQGPGQDPQFLISFYEKMQSDKGSIPDRFSAQQFSDYHSELNMSSLELGDSALYFCASSLQTDTQYFGPGTRLTVL.

The chain has TRBV5-6 and TRBJ1-4; D ambiguous. This CDR3 spans 18 amino acids. Looked up from germline, CDR1 is SGHDT and CDR2 is YYEEEE. Trimming pared 4 bases from V and 0 bases from J, leaving 19 bases between. The CDR3 loop reads CASSELPGGIATNEKLFF. CDR3 DNA sequence: TGTGCCAGCAGCGAACTCCCCGGCGGTATTGCAACTAATGAAAAACTGTTTTTT.